The 17 T cell receptor beta chains given below trace back to one sample, sequenced in a study of early T cells in non-severe SARS-CoV-2 infection. MiXCR, run by TCRdb on the 5' RACE reads, gives a single entry per CDR3 protein. The sample lists tens of thousands of distinct CDR3 sequences, more than 10% occurring once. Sequenced input: whole blood. These receptors all stem from an adult who was a healthcare worker with PCR-confirmed SARS-CoV-2 infection or an uninfected control (not recorded which).

CDR3 in amino acids: CATSRGMNYGYTF. DNA for the CDR3: TGTGCCACCAGTCGGGGGATGAACTATGGCTACACCTTC. V is TRBV24-1 and J is TRBJ1-2; D perhaps matches TRBD1 (5 bases). CDR3 size: 13 residues. The ends were cut back, 6 bases at V and 2 bases at J, with 9 bases in the middle. Germline V CDR1 and CDR2: KGHDR, SFDVKD.

This chain links TRBV29-1 with TRBJ2-2, with 7 bases identical to TRBD1. This CDR3 has 13 amino acids. CDR1 SQVTM and CDR2 ANQGSEA come from the germline V gene. V was pared by 3 bases and J by 5 bases, with 3 bases of the junction left unmatched. CDR3 nucleotides: TGCAGCGTTGAGAGACAGGGAACCGGGGAGCTGTTTTTT. This sequence encodes CSVERQGTGELFF.

The V gene is TRBV6-5, the J gene TRBJ2-3, with 8 positions matching TRBD2. The CDR3 spans 16 residues. Germline V CDR1 and CDR2: MNHEY, SVGAGI. V gave up 2 bases and J gave up 0 bases; unmatched junction bases: 4. DNA for the CDR3: TGTGCCAGCAGTTACACCCCTAGCGGGAGCACAGATACGCAGTATTTT. Its protein is CASSYTPSGSTDTQYF.

This clonotype was counted many times. This chain links TRBV12-3 or TRBV12-4 with TRBJ2-5; TRBD2 might be the D (6 bases). CDR3 length: 15 residues. V gave up 5 bases and J gave up 2 bases, with 15 bases separating them. The DNA for the CDR3 is TGTGCCAGCAGTCCCGATGGGGGGATACAAGAGACCCAGTACTTC. It specifies CASSPDGGIQETQYF.

The chain combines TRBV28 with TRBJ1-1; TRBD1 is a possible D gene (5 bases). The V gene lost 5 bases and the J gene lost 0 bases, with 10 bases spanning the gap. Germline assignment: CDR1 MDHEN and CDR2 SYDVKM. CDR3 length equals 14 residues. CDR3 in DNA: TGTGCCAGCAGTCCGGGACTGATGAACACTGAAGCTTTCTTT. Amino acids: CASSPGLMNTEAFF.

This clonotype was counted at least ten times. This chain connects TRBV7-2 to TRBJ1-5; the match to TRBD1 covers 7 bases. The CDR3 extends over 15 amino acids. V was clipped by 2 bases and J by 6 bases; unmatched bases: 7. Germline CDR1 reads SGHTA; CDR2 reads FQGNSA. The CDR3 DNA follows: TGTGCCAGCAGCTTAAACTGGGACAGAGGTCAGCCCCAGCATTTT. This encodes CASSLNWDRGQPQHF.

The V gene is TRBV20-1, the J gene TRBJ2-3; the D gene is possibly TRBD1 (7 bases). The CDR3 has 18 amino acids. The germline V and J ends were trimmed by 3 bases and 2 bases, with 24 bases remaining between them. Germline V gene sequence: CDR1 DFQATT, CDR2 SNEGSKA (reference sequence). This CDR3 reads CSASPRTGGGLFTDTQYF. CDR3 DNA sequence: TGCAGTGCTAGCCCCCGGACAGGTGGGGGGCTCTTCACAGATACGCAGTATTTT.

This clonotype occurred a few times. The chain carries TRBV29-1 and TRBJ2-3, with a tentative D call TRBD1 (5 bases). Looked up from germline, CDR1 is SQVTM and CDR2 is ANQGSEA. There are 13 residues in the CDR3. Trimming took off 7 bases at V and 4 bases at J, with 15 bases between the two ends. DNA of the CDR3: TGCAGCGCCGCCAGGGAAGGGCCAGATACGCAGTATTTT. Translating gives CSAAREGPDTQYF.

This clonotype has a count of ten or more. The V gene is TRBV12-3 or TRBV12-4, the J gene TRBJ1-1; no firm D call. V was shortened by 4 bases and J by 2 bases, with 14 bases between the two germline ends. CDR3 length: 15 residues. CDR3 sequence reads: CASSSLGGLNTEAFF. The CDR3 DNA sequence: TGTGCCAGCAGTTCCCTAGGTGGCCTTAACACTGAAGCTTTCTTT.

J is TRBJ2-2 and V is TRBV18, with TRBD1 identical over 9 bases. Germline V gene data show CDR1 as KGHSH and CDR2 as LQKENI. The CDR3 consists of 18 residues. V lost 2 bases, J lost 0 bases, and 7 bases stayed unmatched. The CDR3 reads CASSPMGQGVANTGELFF. DNA of the CDR3: TGTGCCAGCTCACCAATGGGACAGGGCGTAGCGAACACCGGGGAGCTGTTTTTT.

The V gene is TRBV12-5, the J gene TRBJ2-7; D possibly corresponds to TRBD1 (5 bases). Germline V gene sequence: CDR1 LGHNT, CDR2 FRNRAP. The V and J ends lost 2 bases and 1 base respectively, with 9 bases between them. The CDR3 loop spans 14 amino acids. The chain's CDR3 is CASGLQGRSYEQYF. CDR3 DNA: TGTGCTAGTGGTTTGCAGGGCAGATCCTACGAGCAGTACTTC.

This clonotype was recorded at least ten times. The V gene is TRBV11-2, the J gene TRBJ2-1, with 10 bases lining up with TRBD2. The germline CDR1 and CDR2 sequences are SGHAT and FQNNGV. V gave up 1 base and J gave up 6 bases; unmatched junction bases: 3. The CDR3 is 15 amino acids. In DNA form, the CDR3 reads TGTGCCAGCAGCTTAGGGGCTAGCGGGAGCAATGAGCAGTTCTTC. Translated, it gives CASSLGASGSNEQFF.

This clonotype was picked up a small number of times. The chain carries TRBV28 and TRBJ2-3, with D possibly called TRBD1 or TRBD2 (5 bases each). The CDR3 length is 15 residues. V was trimmed by 2 bases and J by 1 base, leaving 10 bases between them. Per the germline V gene, CDR1 is MDHEN and CDR2 is SYDVKM. The CDR3 region has the DNA TGTGCCAGCAGTTTACGGGGCAGGGGCACAGATACGCAGTATTTT. This sequence encodes CASSLRGRGTDTQYF.

This clonotype showed up just a few times. This chain uses TRBV27 with TRBJ2-1; tentative D call: TRBD2 (5 bases). CDR3 length: 12 amino acids. V was cut by 3 bases and J by 8 bases, with 8 bases left in between. Germline loops: CDR1 MNHEY, CDR2 SMNVEV (reference sequence). In DNA, the CDR3 is TGTGCCAGCAGTTTTGAGGGAGATGAGCAGTTCTTC. This codes for CASSFEGDEQFF.

The V and J genes are TRBV11-2 and TRBJ1-4; no firm D call. The germline gives CDR1 SGHAT, CDR2 FQNNGV. Trimming shortened V by 0 bases and J by 4 bases, and 18 bases separated the two germline ends. This CDR3 region has 18 residues. CDR3 nucleotides: TGTGCCAGCAGCTTAGATCCCCACTCACCGGGCTATAATGAAAAACTGTTTTTT. Translation: CASSLDPHSPGYNEKLFF.

This clonotype was counted ten times or more. V gene TRBV11-2 combines with J gene TRBJ2-3; TRBD2 aligns across 7 bases. Germline trimming cut 1 base from V and 0 bases from J; bases unmatched to any gene: 16. Germline lookup yields CDR1 SGHAT and CDR2 FQNNGV. This CDR3 comprises 20 residues. The CDR3 coding sequence is TGTGCCAGCAGCTTAGGGAAAAGCGGGACTATAAGTACTAGCACAGATACGCAGTATTTT. Its protein is CASSLGKSGTISTSTDTQYF.

This clonotype was seen at least ten times. V usage is TRBV6-6 and J usage is TRBJ2-1; D is perhaps TRBD1 (6 bases). Germline CDR1 is MNHNY and CDR2 is SVGAGI (reference sequence). V was pared by 5 bases and J by 9 bases, with 11 bases between. The CDR3 sequence is 12 residues long. This CDR3 reads CASSQGFTEQFF. DNA for the CDR3: TGTGCCAGCAGTCAGGGGTTTACTGAGCAGTTCTTC.